This TCR beta chain was observed in a study of CD4 T cells in relation to SARS-CoV-2 and coronaviruses. Unexposed donor CD4+ T cells date from about 2011-2018, before the COVID-19 pandemic. Deep TCR-beta sequencing used DNA from uncultured naive and memory CD4+ T cells. Repertoires were generated with immunoSEQ multiplex PCR, while TCRdb's copy carries only in-frame clones and drops some. This sample yields about 64,000 clones, of which 94% are seen a single time; roughly 0.14% belongs to the top ten. About this clone: Antigen unknown.

Study results and caveats: Memory recall responses, not primary responses primed in culture, are what the assay detects. Each donor contributed either pre-pandemic or post-infection samples, not both.

V was pared by 0 bases and J by 5 bases, with 11 bases between. The CDR3 has 14 amino acids. The germline V gene encodes CDR1 SGHRS and CDR2 YFSETQ. The V call is TRBV5-1, the J call TRBJ2-5; a possible D gene is TRBD2 (5 bases). The sequence was obtained from a human donor in good health. Sequenced material: naive CD4+ T cells from PBMCs. The subset here: naive CD4+ T cells isolated by negative enrichment. The CDR3 DNA sequence: TGCGCCAGCAGCTTGGTCGCTAGCCGGGAGACCCAGTACTTC. Translation gives CASSLVASRETQYF.